This T cell receptor beta chain was observed in a study of cytomegalovirus exposure and HLA in healthy donors. This CDR3 spans 16 amino acids. The junction had 5 bases not matched to a gene; V was cut back by 3 bases and J by 2 bases. Germline V gives CDR1 MGHRA, CDR2 YSYEKL. PCR primers comprised 60 Vbeta and 13 Jbeta primers. Clones were read by immunoSEQ multiplex PCR, and TCRdb kept only the in-frame ones, dropping some. The sample includes tens of thousands of clones, around 83% of them seen just once. Sequenced input: PBMCs. V and J are TRBV4-1 and TRBJ2-1; the match to TRBD2 covers 9 bases. The clonotype was recovered from a man aged 25 to 40 in good health and CMV-seronegative. The CDR3 loop is CASSHAAGGPYNEQFF. The CDR3 region has the DNA TGCGCCAGCAGCCACGCGGCGGGAGGGCCCTACAATGAGCAGTTCTTC.